One sample yielded the 18 T cell receptor beta chains listed below, sequenced in a study of blood T cell repertoires in COVID-19 (TCRdb year 2020). Libraries came from the immunoSEQ multiplex PCR assay. The table was pulled from immuneACCESS by TCRdb, which kept in-frame rearrangements only. Such tables lose some clones; where checked, under half of the loss comes from unresolved V genes, and the rest has no known cause. The sample includes roughly 230,000 clones, with roughly 84% observed a single time. The ten largest make up roughly a tenth of the sample. Sequenced input: peripheral blood. Every receptor here comes from a woman of 80 years or more with COVID-19, enrolled during active disease.

This chain links TRBV30 with TRBJ2-4; D possibly corresponds to TRBD2 (6 bases). The length of the CDR3 is 11 residues. V was cut by 2 bases and J by 13 bases, with 12 bases left in between. The V gene's germline CDR1 is GTSNPN and CDR2 SVGIG (reference sequence). CDR3 DNA: TGTGCCTGGAGTATAGGAGGGGCCCAGTACTTC. Residues: CAWSIGGAQYF.

The V call is TRBV9, the J call TRBJ2-7, with D tentatively TRBD1 (7 bases). The germline CDR1 and CDR2 sequences are SGDLS and YYNGEE. The V gene lost 10 bases and the J gene lost 4 bases, with 24 bases spanning the gap. The CDR3 is 15 amino acids. CDR3 amino acids: CASSREAGGVYEQYF. CDR3 nucleotide sequence: TGTGCCTCATCGAGGGAGGCAGGGGGTGTGTACGAGCAGTACTTC.

This clone was detected only once. This chain uses TRBV9 with TRBJ1-1; a possible D gene is TRBD1 (6 bases). V lost 2 bases to trimming and J lost 3 bases, with 11 bases between them. Per the germline V gene, CDR1 is SGDLS and CDR2 is YYNGEE. The CDR3 contains 14 residues. The CDR3 here is CASSVTGRDTEAFF. CDR3 nucleotide sequence: TGTGCCAGCAGCGTCACAGGGAGGGACACTGAAGCTTTCTTT.

The genes are TRBV5-6 and TRBJ1-2, with a possible D match to TRBD1 (6 bases). V lost 2 bases and J lost 8, with 19 bases in between. The V gene's germline CDR1 is SGHDT and CDR2 YYEEEE. CDR3 length equals 15 residues. The CDR3, as DNA: TGTGCCAGCAGCTTCAGGGGAAGCTCCTGGGGGGGCTACACCTTC. Amino acids: CASSFRGSSWGGYTF.

The V call is TRBV14, the J call TRBJ1-1; 9 bases map to TRBD1. Germline CDR1 reads SGHDN; CDR2 reads FVKESK. CDR3 length: 13 amino acids. V dropped 4 bases and J dropped 6; count of bases not matched to a gene: 3. The CDR3 spells CASSLDRGSEAFF. The CDR3 DNA sequence: TGTGCCAGCAGCCTAGACAGGGGGTCTGAAGCTTTCTTT.

V is TRBV7-8 and J is TRBJ2-6; 8 bases align to TRBD1. The CDR3 has 18 amino acids. Germline V gene lookup returns CDR1 SGHVS and CDR2 FQNEAQ. The V segment lost 1 base and the J segment 0 bases; nucleotides outside the gene matches: 5. In DNA, the CDR3 is TGTGCCAGCAGCTTAGAAAATGGACAGGGCTCTGGGGCCAACGTCCTGACTTTC. Protein sequence: CASSLENGQGSGANVLTF.

The V gene is TRBV2, the J gene TRBJ2-7, with no clear D. CDR1 and CDR2 from the germline V gene are SNHLY and FYNNEI. This CDR3 is 14 amino acids long. V lost 3 bases, J lost 1 base, and 10 bases lay in between. In nucleotides, the CDR3 is TGTGCCAGCAGTGATGTGGGCAGTTCCTACGAGCAGTACGTC. It specifies CASSDVGSSYEQYV.

The chain combines TRBV2 with TRBJ2-5; D is possibly TRBD2 (5 bases). This CDR3 comprises 14 residues. V was shortened by 4 bases and J by 1 base, with 10 bases between the two germline ends. The germline V gene has CDR1 SNHLY and CDR2 FYNNEI. The CDR3 reads CASSGTYLQETQYF. CDR3 in DNA: TGTGCCAGCAGTGGGACTTACCTCCAAGAGACCCAGTACTTC.

V is TRBV2 and J is TRBJ2-1; possible D gene TRBD1, 5 bases. V dropped 0 bases and J dropped 12 bases, with 15 bases sitting between them. The CDR3 runs 14 residues. Germline V gene lookup returns CDR1 SNHLY and CDR2 FYNNEI. CDR3 bases: TGTGCCAGCAGTGAAGCGCTTCAGGGAAGGAGGCAGTTCTTC. Amino acid sequence: CASSEALQGRRQFF. The full variable domain, completed using reference TRBV2 and TRBJ2-1, is EPEVTQTPSHQVTQMGQEVILRCVPISNHLYFYWYRQILGQKVEFLVSFYNNEISEKSEIFDDQFSVERPDGSNFTLKIRSTKLEDSAMYFCASSEALQGRRQFFGPGTRLTVL.

The sample holds one count of this clone. This chain joins TRBV5-1 and TRBJ2-3, with TRBD1 matching 8 bases. This CDR3 contains 15 residues. Germline lookup yields CDR1 SGHRS and CDR2 YFSETQ. Trimming cost V 1 base and J 3 bases; bases outside gene matches: 4. CDR3 loop: CASSLRTGSTDTQYF. Here the CDR3 DNA reads TGCGCCAGCAGCTTGCGGACAGGGTCGACAGATACGCAGTATTTT.

The CDR3 loop reads CASDVGTRGYNEQFF. CDR3 nucleotide sequence: TGTGCCAGCGACGTGGGGACTAGAGGCTACAATGAGCAGTTCTTC. The V gene is TRBV7-2, the J gene TRBJ2-1; TRBD2 agrees at 8 bases. This CDR3 region has 15 residues. Germline assignment: CDR1 SGHTA and CDR2 FQGNSA. Unmatched junction bases numbered 9, after V lost 8 bases and J lost 3 bases.

This chain joins TRBV30 and TRBJ1-1; TRBD1 matches at 9 bases. This CDR3 contains 15 residues. Trimming at V came to 5 bases and at J to 2 bases, leaving 9 bases not matched to a gene. The germline V gene has CDR1 GTSNPN and CDR2 SVGIG (reference sequence). The CDR3 sequence is CAWGLTDRGNTEAFF. The CDR3 nucleotides read TGTGCCTGGGGGTTAACGGACAGGGGTAACACTGAAGCTTTCTTT.

Points on this clone: A junction end diverges from the germline sequence, so it may reflect a read error. The chain carries TRBV19 and TRBJ2-5; 11 bases are a match to TRBD2. CDR1 and CDR2 (germline): LNHDA, SQIVND (reference sequence). The CDR3 is 16 residues long. CDR3 sequence: CASGIGISGGGETQYF. The DNA for the CDR3 is TGTGCCAGTGGTATTGGAATTAGCGGGGGGGGAGAGACCCAGTACTTC.

The V and J genes are TRBV28 and TRBJ1-1; 7 bases are shared with TRBD1. CDR3 length equals 15 residues. Germline assignment: CDR1 MDHEN and CDR2 SYDVKM. V lost 4 bases and J lost 10; bases outside the gene matches: 15. CDR3 residues: CASSSTGAPGLGAFF. In DNA, the CDR3 is TGTGCCAGCAGTTCAACAGGGGCTCCGGGTTTGGGAGCTTTCTTT. The full variable domain, rest sourced from reference TRBV28 and TRBJ1-1, is DVKVTQSSRYLVKRTGEKVFLECVQDMDHENMFWYRQDPGLGLRLIYFSYDVKMKEKGDIPEGYSVSREKKERFSLILESASTNQTSMYLCASSSTGAPGLGAFFGQGTRLTVV.

This chain uses TRBV19 with TRBJ1-1; tentative D call: TRBD1 (6 bases). From germline, CDR1 is LNHDA and CDR2 SQIVND (reference sequence). The V end was cut by 2 bases, the J end by 9 bases, with 22 bases between. The CDR3 has 16 amino acids. CDR3 nucleotides: TGTGCCAGTAGTATAAGTTTAGCAGGGGTCAATGGAAAAGCTTTCTTT. It specifies CASSISLAGVNGKAFF.

V usage is TRBV27 and J usage is TRBJ2-3, with 8 bases that match TRBD2. From germline, CDR1 is MNHEY and CDR2 SMNVEV (reference sequence). This CDR3 is 14 amino acids long. The trim removed 4 bases at V and 1 base at J, leaving 1 base unmatched. CDR3: CASSSAGGTDTQYF. The CDR3 bases are TGTGCCAGCAGTTCAGCGGGGGGCACAGATACGCAGTATTTT.

J is TRBJ2-4 and V is TRBV24-1; maybe TRBD1 (5 bases). Germline V gene sequence: CDR1 KGHDR, CDR2 SFDVKD. This CDR3 comprises 16 residues. The V gene lost 5 bases and the J gene lost 0 bases, with 13 bases spanning the gap. The CDR3: CATSVFTGLAKNIQYF. The CDR3 nucleotides are TGTGCCACCAGTGTATTTACAGGTCTAGCCAAAAACATTCAGTACTTC.

The J gene is TRBJ1-2, the V gene TRBV9, with 7 bases identical to TRBD1. V lost 4 bases to trimming and J lost 2 bases; unmatched junction nucleotides: 11. Germline V CDR1 and CDR2: SGDLS, YYNGEE. The CDR3 totals 16 residues. DNA of the CDR3: TGTGCCAGCAGCCCCTCCGGACAGGTCCCGAACTATGGCTACACCTTC. The encoded protein is CASSPSGQVPNYGYTF.